Listed here are 30 T cell receptor beta chains from one sample, sequenced in a study of shared clonotypes between healthy human individuals. Libraries were prepared by immunoSEQ multiplex PCR; TCRdb keeps only in-frame clonotypes and omits some of them. The sample consists of a few million clones, 80% to 95% of them appearing once. The sequencing input was naive CD4+ T cells from PBMCs. The subset here: CD45RA+ positively selected. The receptor set was obtained from a man aged 18 to 29 in good health. Some clones in this sample may be carry-over from other donors' samples.

This clone came up once. CDR3 sequence: CASGPHNQETQYF. In DNA, the CDR3 is TGCGCCAGCGGTCCTCATAACCAAGAGACCCAGTACTTC. This chain joins TRBV10-2 and TRBJ2-5, with D unresolved. Germline V lookup: CDR1 WSHSY, CDR2 SAAADI. This CDR3 comprises 13 residues. Trimming stripped 8 bases from V and 0 bases from J, with 10 bases between.

The chain uses TRBV6-5 and TRBJ1-2; D is perhaps TRBD1 (6 bases). The CDR3 extends over 16 amino acids. Germline values: CDR1 MNHEY, CDR2 SVGAGI. The V end lost 4 bases, the J end lost 0 bases, and 15 bases lay between the germline ends. CDR3 in amino acids: CASSSGTGTPNYGYTF. The CDR3 bases are TGTGCCAGCAGTTCCGGAACCGGGACACCTAACTATGGCTACACCTTC.

This chain links TRBV19 with TRBJ2-2; D tentatively reads TRBD1 or TRBD2 (6 bases each). Trimming removed 5 bases from V and 2 bases from J, with 18 bases in between. Germline V gives CDR1 LNHDA, CDR2 SQIVND (reference sequence). This CDR3 is 17 amino acids long. The CDR3 nucleotides read TGTGCCAGTAGTGGTCAATCGGGGGCTCCTAACACCGGGGAGCTGTTTTTT. Translated: CASSGQSGAPNTGELFF. Full variable domain (outside the CDR3, taken from reference TRBV19 and TRBJ2-2): DGGITQSPKYLFRKEGQNVTLSCEQNLNHDAMYWYRQDPGQGLRLIYYSQIVNDFQKGDIAEGYSVSREKKESFPLTVTSAQKNPTAFYLCASSGQSGAPNTGELFFGEGSRLTVL.

J is TRBJ2-3 and V is TRBV19, with D tentatively TRBD1 (5 bases). Trimming removed 5 bases from V and 2 bases from J, with 14 bases in between. This CDR3 has 15 amino acids. Germline V gives CDR1 LNHDA, CDR2 SQIVND (reference sequence). In nucleotides, the CDR3 is TGTGCCAGTAGTCCTGCTCAGGGTGCCACAGATACGCAGTATTTT. It is translated as CASSPAQGATDTQYF.

This sequence joins TRBV28 and TRBJ1-1; D is unresolved. V was cut by 4 bases and J by 4 bases, with 19 bases left in between. CDR1 is MDHEN and CDR2 is SYDVKM in the germline V gene. The CDR3 is 16 amino acids. The CDR3 is CASSSWGFRDGTEAFF. In nucleotides, the CDR3 is TGTGCCAGCAGTTCCTGGGGTTTCCGGGATGGCACTGAAGCTTTCTTT.

The rearrangement uses TRBV4-1 and TRBJ2-1, with a possible D match to TRBD2 (6 bases). Trimming shortened V by 1 base and J by 2 bases, and 12 bases separated the two germline ends. This CDR3 has 16 residues. The germline gives CDR1 MGHRA, CDR2 YSYEKL. The chain's CDR3 is CASSQVPGAPYNEQFF. The CDR3 bases are TGCGCCAGCAGCCAAGTACCGGGAGCACCCTACAATGAGCAGTTCTTC.

The chain carries TRBV7-3 and TRBJ1-1; D perhaps matches TRBD1 (5 bases). CDR3 length: 13 amino acids. The germline V gene encodes CDR1 SGHTA and CDR2 FQGTGA. Deletions cut 4 bases from V and 5 bases from J, with 11 bases between. The CDR3: CASSYRGGTEAFF. The DNA of the CDR3 is TGTGCCAGCAGCTACCGGGGGGGAACTGAAGCTTTCTTT.

This rearrangement joins TRBV25-1 to TRBJ2-7; 8 nucleotides agree with TRBD1. The CDR3 is 16 residues long. Germline CDR1 is MGHDK and CDR2 is SYGVNS. With V trimmed by 4 bases and J by 0 bases, 8 bases remained unmatched. The DNA for the CDR3 is TGTGCCAGCAGTGTAGGGACAGGATTAAGCTCCTACGAGCAGTACTTC. It yields the protein CASSVGTGLSSYEQYF.

CDR3 in DNA: TGTGCCAGCAGTTCGCTGGCTAGCGGGTTTTACGAGCAGTACTTC. Its translation is CASSSLASGFYEQYF. The chain combines TRBV28 with TRBJ2-7, with 8 bases aligning to TRBD2. Trimming took 4 bases from V and 4 from J; bases not matched to a gene: 9. The germline CDR1 and CDR2 sequences are MDHEN and SYDVKM. The CDR3 covers 15 residues.

The chain combines TRBV19 with TRBJ2-7; D ambiguous. This CDR3 comprises 14 residues. Germline values: CDR1 LNHDA, CDR2 SQIVND (reference sequence). The V and J ends lost 3 bases and 3 bases respectively, with 12 bases between them. As DNA, the CDR3 is TGTGCCAGTAGTATGGGTGGGCAGCTCTACGAGCAGTACTTC. As protein: CASSMGGQLYEQYF.

This chain joins TRBV7-2 and TRBJ1-2, with D unclear. The germline CDR1 and CDR2 sequences are SGHTA and FQGNSA. The CDR3 is 13 amino acids. V dropped 4 bases and J dropped 2 bases, with 8 bases sitting between them. In nucleotides, the CDR3 is TGTGCCAGCAGCTCGCAGAAGAACTATGGCTACACCTTC. It is translated as CASSSQKNYGYTF. The full variable domain, completed using reference TRBV7-2 and TRBJ1-2, is GAGVSQSPSNKVTEKGKDVELRCDPISGHTALYWYRQSLGQGLEFLIYFQGNSAPDKSGLPSDRFSAERTGGSVSTLTIQRTQQEDSAVYLCASSSQKNYGYTFGSGTRLTVV.

The chain joins TRBV6-6 to TRBJ2-5; 8 nucleotides line up with TRBD2. The CDR3 is 16 residues long. Germline CDR1 and CDR2: MNHNY and SVGAGI (reference sequence). V shed 2 bases and J 1 base; nucleotides not matched to a gene: 6. The chain's CDR3 is CASSYPREGPQETQYF. CDR3 DNA: TGTGCCAGCAGTTACCCACGGGAGGGCCCCCAAGAGACCCAGTACTTC.

The rearrangement joins TRBV6-4 to TRBJ2-1; TRBD2 aligns across 10 bases. This CDR3 has 15 residues. V lost 6 bases to trimming and J lost 5 bases; unmatched junction nucleotides: 7. Germline lookup yields CDR1 MRHNA and CDR2 SNTAGT. The CDR3 reads CASRPGTSAHNEQFF. CDR3 DNA: TGTGCCAGCAGGCCCGGGACTAGCGCTCACAATGAGCAGTTCTTC.

The CDR3 bases are TGTGCCAGCAGCTTAGCTATACAGGTGGTGGGTGGCTACACCTTC. Protein product: CASSLAIQVVGGYTF. The chain employs TRBV7-2 and TRBJ1-2; D is possibly TRBD1 (5 bases). The germline gives CDR1 SGHTA, CDR2 FQGNSA. Trimming stripped 0 bases from V and 7 bases from J, with 15 bases between. This CDR3 is 15 amino acids long.

The CDR3 region has the DNA TGCGCCAGCAGCCTGGTGTGGACAGTCAATCAGCCCCAGCATTTT. Translating gives CASSLVWTVNQPQHF. The rearrangement links TRBV4-1 to TRBJ1-5; D possibly corresponds to TRBD1 (6 bases). Trimming took 4 bases from V and 3 from J, leaving 13 bases between them. Germline-derived CDR1 and CDR2 are MGHRA and YSYEKL. The CDR3 extends over 15 amino acids.

The chain joins TRBV6-5 to TRBJ2-2; D uncertain. Trimming left V 8 bases short and J 4 bases short, with 14 bases between. The CDR3 consists of 14 residues. Looked up from germline, CDR1 is MNHEY and CDR2 is SVGAGI. The CDR3 sequence is CASSPGSLTGELFF. In nucleotides, the CDR3 is TGTGCCAGCTCACCAGGCTCCCTCACCGGGGAGCTGTTTTTT.

This clone was seen a handful of times. Other DNA sequences in this sample translate to the same CDR3. The chain employs TRBV7-9 and TRBJ1-1; no definite D call. The CDR3 contains 14 residues. The V end was cut by 3 bases, the J end by 1 base, with 9 bases between. The germline V gene encodes CDR1 SEHNR and CDR2 FQNEAQ (reference sequence). DNA for the CDR3: TGTGCCAGCAGCTTGTCCGTGGGGAACACTGAAGCTTTCTTT. Protein sequence: CASSLSVGNTEAFF.

The CDR3 reads CASSTQTQETQYF. DNA of the CDR3: TGCGCCAGCAGCACCCAGACCCAAGAGACCCAGTACTTC. The rearrangement uses TRBV5-1 and TRBJ2-5; D gene unclear. The CDR3 is 13 residues long. V was pared by 4 bases and J by 1 base, with 8 bases between. Germline V gene sequence: CDR1 SGHRS, CDR2 YFSETQ. The full variable domain, in which reference TRBV5-1 and TRBJ2-5 provide the parts outside the CDR3, is KAGVTQTPRYLIKTRGQQVTLSCSPISGHRSVSWYQQTPGQGLQFLFEYFSETQRNKGNFPGRFSGRQFSNSRSEMNVSTLELGDSALYLCASSTQTQETQYFGPGTRLLVL.

Notes on this clone: Within the sample, other DNA sequences also encode this same CDR3. The CDR3 DNA reads TGTGCCAGCAGCTTAGATCAGCTTTCATACGAGCAGTACTTC. It specifies CASSLDQLSYEQYF. The chain recombines TRBV7-9 with TRBJ2-7; D remains unclear. The CDR3 covers 14 residues. The V gene lost 1 base and the J gene lost 4 bases, with 11 bases spanning the gap. Germline V CDR1 and CDR2: SEHNR, FQNEAQ (reference sequence).

The chain recombines TRBV28 with TRBJ2-3; 11 bases line up with TRBD2. The CDR3 length is 13 residues. V shed 5 bases and J 10 bases; nucleotides not matched to a gene: 5. Germline V lookup: CDR1 MDHEN, CDR2 SYDVKM. The CDR3 DNA reads as TGTGCCAGCAGTCCTCTAGCGGGAGGAGCGCAGTATTTT. It is translated as CASSPLAGGAQYF.

The V and J genes are TRBV7-7 and TRBJ2-1; a possible D gene is TRBD1 (5 bases). Germline V gene data show CDR1 as SSHAT and CDR2 as FNYEAQ (reference sequence). This CDR3 has 16 residues. V was cut by 5 bases and J by 2 bases, with 16 bases left in between. The CDR3 here is CASSRHGREAYNEQFF. In nucleotides, the CDR3 is TGTGCCAGCAGCCGCCACGGCAGGGAAGCCTACAATGAGCAGTTCTTC.

CDR3 nucleotide sequence: TGTGCCAGCAGTAGTACTACAGGGGCGTACGAGCAGTACTTC. It yields the protein CASSSTTGAYEQYF. The chain combines TRBV11-2 with TRBJ2-7; 7 bases fit TRBD1. The CDR3 extends over 14 amino acids. Per germline, CDR1 SGHAT and CDR2 FQNNGV. Germline trimming cut 6 bases from V and 4 bases from J; bases unmatched to any gene: 9.

CDR3 nucleotides: TGTGCCAGCAGCGAGGGGGGCGGGACGATCTCCTACGAGCAGTACTTC. This sequence encodes CASSEGGGTISYEQYF. The chain uses TRBV21-1 and TRBJ2-7. TRBV21-1 is reported as a pseudogene. The CDR3 loop spans 16 amino acids.

In its sample, this clone was seen once. The chain employs TRBV7-8 and TRBJ2-1; TRBD1 aligns across 10 bases. This CDR3 has 15 amino acids. After removal of 4 bases from V and 3 bases from J, the junction contained 3 bases not matched to a gene. Per the germline V gene, CDR1 is SGHVS and CDR2 is FQNEAQ. The CDR3 DNA is TGTGCCAGCAGCTCCCGGGACAGGGGCTACAATGAGCAGTTCTTC. Encoded protein: CASSSRDRGYNEQFF.

The J gene is TRBJ1-1, the V gene TRBV28, with 7 positions matching TRBD1. Trimming at V came to 6 bases and at J to 3 bases, leaving 4 bases not matched to a gene. Germline V gene lookup returns CDR1 MDHEN and CDR2 SYDVKM. CDR3 length: 13 amino acids. The DNA for the CDR3 is TGTGCCAGCAGACGGGACAGCCACACTGAAGCTTTCTTT. This sequence encodes CASRRDSHTEAFF.

The J gene is TRBJ1-4, the V gene TRBV7-9; 8 nucleotides line up with TRBD1. J gave up 8 bases and V 1 base, and 6 bases lay outside the gene matches. Germline assignment: CDR1 SEHNR and CDR2 FQNEAQ (reference sequence). The CDR3 covers 15 residues. This chain's CDR3 is CASSLGQGAGEKLFF. The CDR3 region has the DNA TGTGCCAGCAGCTTAGGTCAGGGGGCAGGGGAAAAACTGTTTTTT.

The V gene is TRBV2, the J gene TRBJ2-1; TRBD2 agrees at 7 bases. From germline, CDR1 is SNHLY and CDR2 FYNNEI. The CDR3 loop spans 14 amino acids. V was pared by 7 bases and J by 7 bases, with 10 bases of the junction left unmatched. The CDR3 protein is CASKIRTRRNEQFF. The CDR3, as DNA: TGTGCCAGCAAAATACGGACTAGGAGAAATGAGCAGTTCTTC.

The genes are TRBV4-2 and TRBJ2-1, with no clear D. This CDR3 is built from 16 residues. The V gene lost 1 base and the J gene lost 4 bases, with 14 bases spanning the gap. Germline V gene sequence: CDR1 LGHNA, CDR2 YNFKEQ. The CDR3 region has the DNA TGTGCCAGCAGCCAAGGCGCCGAAGCCGGGTACAATGAGCAGTTCTTC. Translation: CASSQGAEAGYNEQFF.

This clone has only one observation. V usage is TRBV28 and J usage is TRBJ2-1, with D maybe TRBD2 (6 bases). The germline V gene has CDR1 MDHEN and CDR2 SYDVKM. The V and J ends lost 10 bases and 2 bases respectively, with 12 bases between them. The CDR3 contains 13 residues. The CDR3 bases are TGTGCCACCACCGGGACTCCCTACAATGAGCAGTTCTTC. Translation gives CATTGTPYNEQFF.

The V gene is TRBV7-8, the J gene TRBJ1-5; the D gene is possibly TRBD1 (6 bases). Germline CDR1 SGHVS, CDR2 FQNEAQ. The CDR3 length is 18 residues. Trimming removed 3 bases at V and 0 bases at J, with 18 bases between. The DNA of the CDR3 is TGTGCCAGCAGCTTGCGGACAGTATCCTCCTCTAGCAATCAGCCCCAGCATTTT. It specifies CASSLRTVSSSSNQPQHF.